These T cell receptor beta chains were read from a single sample in a study of cytomegalovirus exposure and HLA in healthy donors. Here immunoSEQ multiplex PCR was the method, and the copy in TCRdb shows in-frame clones only, minus some. The table records roughly 150,000 clones, around 84% of them present only once. Sequenced input: PBMCs. These receptors all stem from a man in his thirties or forties in good health and CMV-seropositive. The CDR3 runs from the conserved cysteine through the conserved F or W. Fields, in order: clone size, J gene, D gene, V gene, CDR3 DNA, CDR3 protein. A D gene is named only where the DNA matches it firmly. Only some rows state a clone size, as once, few, many or a class for expanded clones.

size: -
J: TRBJ1-2
D: -
V: TRBV6-6
DNA: TGTGCCAGCAGTTACACCCGGGACACTGGACGGGGCTACACCTTC
CDR3: CASSYTRDTGRGYTF

size: -
J: TRBJ2-5
D: TRBD1
V: TRBV4-1
DNA: TGCGCCAGCAGCCAAGACGGGACAGTCCGGGAGACCCAGTACTTC
CDR3: CASSQDGTVRETQYF

size: -
J: TRBJ2-5
D: -
V: TRBV13
DNA: TGTGCCAGCAGCTTAAAAAGCGGTCAAGAGACCCAGTACTTC
CDR3: CASSLKSGQETQYF

size: -
J: TRBJ1-1
D: TRBD1
V: TRBV10-3
DNA: TGTGCCACCAAGGGACAGATGAACACTGAAGCTTTCTTT
CDR3: CATKGQMNTEAFF

size: -
J: TRBJ2-2
D: -
V: TRBV30
DNA: TGTGCCTGGAGTCTTAATGCCGGGGAGCTGTTTTTT
CDR3: CAWSLNAGELFF

size: -
J: TRBJ2-1
D: -
V: TRBV5-1
DNA: TGCGCCAGCAGCTTGGGGCTACCCTCGGGGCAGTTCTTC
CDR3: CASSLGLPSGQFF

size: -
J: TRBJ2-1
D: TRBD1
V: TRBV19
DNA: TGTGCCAGTGCCCCCGGACAGGGGAATGAGCAGTTCTTC
CDR3: CASAPGQGNEQFF

size: -
J: TRBJ2-1
D: -
V: TRBV5-1
DNA: TGCGCCAGCAGCTTAAGGTCAGCGAGGGACAATGAGCAGTTCTTC
CDR3: CASSLRSARDNEQFF

size: -
J: TRBJ2-1
D: TRBD1
V: TRBV6-5
DNA: TGTGCCAGCAGTTGGGACAGTTACAATGAGCAGTTCTTC
CDR3: CASSWDSYNEQFF

size: few
J: TRBJ1-3
D: -
V: TRBV29-1
DNA: TGCAGCGTGGCTGGACATCGCTCTGGAAACACCATATATTTT
CDR3: CSVAGHRSGNTIYF

size: -
J: TRBJ1-1
D: -
V: TRBV5-1
DNA: TGCGCCAGCAGTTCCATGAACACTGAAGCTTTCTTT
CDR3: CASSSMNTEAFF

size: -
J: TRBJ2-2
D: TRBD1
V: TRBV18
DNA: TGTGCCAGCTCAAGGGACAGGGGCAACACCGGGGAGCTGTTTTTT
CDR3: CASSRDRGNTGELFF

size: -
J: TRBJ1-3
D: TRBD1
V: TRBV30
DNA: TGTGCCTGGAGTCAGGGGGGTAGCTCTGGAAACACCATATATTTT
CDR3: CAWSQGGSSGNTIYF

size: -
J: TRBJ2-3
D: TRBD1
V: TRBV7-6
DNA: TGTGCCAGCAGCCCCAGGGGGCGAAGCGCAGATACGCAGTATTTT
CDR3: CASSPRGRSADTQYF

size: -
J: TRBJ1-3
D: -
V: TRBV5-6
DNA: TGTGCCAGCAGCCCGGGAGAGATATCTGGAAACACCATATATTTT
CDR3: CASSPGEISGNTIYF

size: -
J: TRBJ2-3
D: -
V: TRBV4-3
DNA: TGCGCCAGCAGCCAAGTTGGACAGAGCACAGATACGCAGTATTTT
CDR3: CASSQVGQSTDTQYF

size: -
J: TRBJ2-5
D: TRBD1
V: TRBV7-2
DNA: TGTGCCAGCAGAGAAACAGGGGGCGGGGAGACCCAGTACTTC
CDR3: CASRETGGGETQYF

size: -
J: TRBJ2-7
D: TRBD2
V: TRBV5-5
DNA: TGTGCCAGCAGCTCGCCGGGACTATCCTCTTCCTACGAGCAGTACTTC
CDR3: CASSSPGLSSSYEQYF

size: -
J: TRBJ2-7
D: -
V: TRBV2
DNA: TGTGCCAGCAGTGAGGGGGCGGGGGCTCTGGGTTACGAGCAGTACTTC
CDR3: CASSEGAGALGYEQYF

size: once
J: TRBJ2-6
D: TRBD2
V: TRBV7-3
DNA: TGTGCCAGCAGCTTAACCCCCCTAGCGGGAGTGCCCGGGGCCAACGTCCTGACTTTC
CDR3: CASSLTPLAGVPGANVLTF

size: -
J: TRBJ2-7
D: TRBD2
V: TRBV27
DNA: TGTGCCAGCACCCCCAGCATGGGACTAGTCCCCTACGAGCAGTACTTC
CDR3: CASTPSMGLVPYEQYF

size: once
J: TRBJ1-1
D: TRBD1
V: TRBV7-9
DNA: TGTTCCAGCAGCCCATCAGGGGGTGAAGCTTTCTTT
CDR3: CSSSPSGGEAFF

size: -
J: TRBJ1-1
D: TRBD1
V: TRBV29-1
DNA: TGCAGCGTTGAAGCGGGGACAGGGGCTGGGGCTTTCTTT
CDR3: CSVEAGTGAGAFF

size: -
J: TRBJ1-4
D: -
V: TRBV4-1
DNA: TGCGCCAGCAGCCAGGGGGGTGCGGAGAGCACTAATGAAAAACTGTTTTTT
CDR3: CASSQGGAESTNEKLFF

size: -
J: TRBJ2-1
D: TRBD2
V: TRBV14
DNA: TGTGCCAGCAGCTCGTACCGACCGGGACTAGCGGGCGACAATGAGCAGTTCTTC
CDR3: CASSSYRPGLAGDNEQFF

size: -
J: TRBJ1-2
D: TRBD1
V: TRBV5-6
DNA: TGTGCCAGCAGCTCCCGGCGCGCGGGACAGAGCTATGGCTACACCTTC
CDR3: CASSSRRAGQSYGYTF

size: few
J: TRBJ2-3
D: -
V: TRBV11-1
DNA: TGTGCCAGCAGCTTATATCAGGGCACAGATACGCAGTATTTT
CDR3: CASSLYQGTDTQYF

size: few
J: TRBJ2-3
D: -
V: TRBV10-3
DNA: TGTGCCAGCAGCCACGGAGGCAGTCCCACAGATACGCAGTATTTT
CDR3: CASSHGGSPTDTQYF

size: -
J: TRBJ1-6
D: -
V: TRBV7-2
DNA: TGTGCCAGCAGCCGGGACTCCCTATCCCTCCACTTT
CDR3: CASSRDSLSLHF

size: few
J: TRBJ2-2
D: -
V: TRBV7-6
DNA: TGTGCCAGCAGCGCGAGCACTAGGAATTGGTCCGGGGAGCTGTTTTTT
CDR3: CASSASTRNWSGELFF

size: -
J: TRBJ2-1
D: TRBD2
V: TRBV4-1
DNA: TGCGCCAGCAGCCAGAGGGGACTAGCGGGAGTCTACAATGAGCAGTTCTTC
CDR3: CASSQRGLAGVYNEQFF

size: -
J: TRBJ1-5
D: -
V: TRBV7-2
DNA: TGTGCCAGCAGCTCACAGTGGGATCAGCCCCAGCATTTT
CDR3: CASSSQWDQPQHF

size: -
J: TRBJ2-5
D: -
V: TRBV11-2
DNA: TGTGCCAGCAGCTTACGAGGCCAAGAGACCCAGTACTTC
CDR3: CASSLRGQETQYF

size: few
J: TRBJ1-4
D: TRBD1
V: TRBV10-2
DNA: TGCGCCAGCAGTGAGACAGGGGCGCCAAATGAAAAACTGTTTTTT
CDR3: CASSETGAPNEKLFF

size: -
J: TRBJ2-1
D: TRBD2
V: TRBV7-9
DNA: TGTGCCAGCAGCCCCGGACTAGCGGGAGAGGTTGAGCAGTTCTTC
CDR3: CASSPGLAGEVEQFF

size: once
J: TRBJ2-7
D: -
V: TRBV6-6
DNA: TGTGCCAGCACGGACGTAGCGGCGACTTCCTACGAGCAGTACTTC
CDR3: CASTDVAATSYEQYF

size: -
J: TRBJ2-5
D: -
V: TRBV4-2
DNA: TGTGCCAGCAGCCAAGAGAGAGCAGGGCGGGAGACCCAGTACTTC
CDR3: CASSQERAGRETQYF

size: -
J: TRBJ2-7
D: -
V: TRBV7-2
DNA: TGTGCCAGCAGCTTACAGTTCGACGAGCAGTACTTC
CDR3: CASSLQFDEQYF

size: few
J: TRBJ2-7
D: TRBD2
V: TRBV5-1
DNA: TGCGCCAGCAGCTTGGCGGTAGCGGGAGCCTTCGAGCAGTACTTC
CDR3: CASSLAVAGAFEQYF

size: -
J: TRBJ2-3
D: -
V: TRBV7-9
DNA: TGTGCCAGCAGCTTAACGAGAGATACGCAGTATTTT
CDR3: CASSLTRDTQYF

size: -
J: TRBJ2-3
D: -
V: TRBV7-9
DNA: TGTGCCAGCAGTTCACAGGGCCTGAACACAGATACGCAGTATTTT
CDR3: CASSSQGLNTDTQYF

size: -
J: TRBJ1-5
D: -
V: TRBV28
DNA: TGTGCCAGCAGTTTCCCCCGGTCGGATCAGCCCCAGCATTTT
CDR3: CASSFPRSDQPQHF

size: once
J: TRBJ1-5
D: -
V: TRBV7-9
DNA: TGTGCCAGCAGCCCTAGGGGGGGCGCAGGACAGCCCCAGCATTTT
CDR3: CASSPRGGAGQPQHF

size: -
J: TRBJ2-1
D: TRBD2
V: TRBV7-2
DNA: TGTGCCAGCAGCTTAGTAGGGACTAGCGGGAATAATGAGCAGTTCTTC
CDR3: CASSLVGTSGNNEQFF

size: -
J: TRBJ1-2
D: TRBD1
V: TRBV5-4
DNA: TGTGCCAGCAGCTCAGGACAGGGAACCTATGGCTACACCTTC
CDR3: CASSSGQGTYGYTF

size: -
J: TRBJ1-5
D: TRBD1
V: TRBV19
DNA: TGTGCCAGTGCCGACAGGGAGGGCAATCAGCCCCAGCATTTT
CDR3: CASADREGNQPQHF

size: once
J: TRBJ1-5
D: TRBD1
V: TRBV2
DNA: TGTGCCAGCAGTGCGGGACAGGATTTACAGCCCCAGCATTTT
CDR3: CASSAGQDLQPQHF

size: -
J: TRBJ1-5
D: -
V: TRBV10-3
DNA: TGTGCCATCAGTTCGGACAGTAAGATCATTCATTTT
CDR3: CAISSDSKIIHF

size: -
J: TRBJ2-3
D: TRBD2
V: TRBV2
DNA: TGTGCCAGCAGCATACTAGCGGGAGGGCCAAATACGCAGTATTTT
CDR3: CASSILAGGPNTQYF

size: -
J: TRBJ2-7
D: TRBD1
V: TRBV2
DNA: TGTGCCAGCTCTAGGGACAGGCCAAGCTCCTACGAGCAGTACTTC
CDR3: CASSRDRPSSYEQYF

size: -
J: TRBJ2-5
D: TRBD1
V: TRBV18
DNA: TGTGCCAGCTCATTGACAGGGGGTTTATACCAAGAGACCCAGTACTTC
CDR3: CASSLTGGLYQETQYF

size: -
J: TRBJ1-4
D: TRBD1
V: TRBV19
DNA: TGTGCCAGTAGTATCCCAGGGGGAGTCCTGTTTTTT
CDR3: CASSIPGGVLFF

size: -
J: TRBJ2-2
D: TRBD1
V: TRBV11-3
DNA: TGTGCCAGCAGCCAGAGGGACAGGGGAGGTACCGGGGAGCTGTTTTTT
CDR3: CASSQRDRGGTGELFF

size: -
J: TRBJ1-2
D: TRBD1
V: TRBV7-2
DNA: TGTGCCAGCAGGCCAGACAGGGACCGGGTCGGCTACACCTTC
CDR3: CASRPDRDRVGYTF

size: -
J: TRBJ2-1
D: TRBD2
V: TRBV9
DNA: TGTGCCAGCAGCGTAGGCCTAGCGGGACAGCAGTTCTTC
CDR3: CASSVGLAGQQFF